This paragraph reports one T cell receptor beta chain. The data derive from a study of blood T cell repertoires in COVID-19. This CDR3 is 13 amino acids long. The V and J ends lost 3 bases and 8 bases respectively, with 11 bases between them. Per germline, CDR1 KGHSH and CDR2 LQKENI. TCRdb's copy holds only in-frame clones and misses some; the assay was immunoSEQ multiplex PCR. The sample consists of around 25,000 clones, 90% to 95% of them appearing once. This chain joins TRBV18 and TRBJ2-1; D is undetermined. The clonotype was recovered from a human donor in a cohort sampled during active COVID-19. Sequenced: peripheral blood. CDR3 residues: CASSPKEFHEQFF. The CDR3 nucleotides read TGTGCCAGCTCACCGAAAGAGTTCCATGAGCAGTTCTTC.